This T cell receptor (beta chain) was obtained from a study of Ad26.COV2.S vaccination and SARS-CoV-2 variants. The treatment here: 15 to 20 received Ad26.COV2.S at low or high dose, single or two shots; 5 received placebo; per-sample allocation not given. Day 63 after the first injection of vaccine or placebo was the sampling time. The individual, an adult aged 18-55 years, was a donor in Boston. The length of the CDR3 is 15 residues. Germline V gene lookup returns CDR1 PRHDT and CDR2 FYEKMQ (reference sequence). V was clipped by 0 bases and J by 2 bases, with 9 bases between them. The table came from immunoSEQ multiplex PCR; TCRdb's copy has only in-frame clones and leaves some out. The sample shows 400,000 to 500,000 clones, 89% of them seen only once. Whole-study results and caveats: Spike-specific TCR breadth was greater after Ad26.COV2.S than placebo. The TCR-based breadth and depth measures might underestimate overall T cell responses. Considerable breadth of spike-specific CD8+ and CD4+ T cell responses has reportedly been documented following vaccination.

On this clone itself: Its antigen is not identified.

The origin of this receptor is a person between 18 and 60 years old who received the Ad26.COV2.S COVID-19 vaccine or a placebo. The V gene is TRBV13, the J gene TRBJ2-3; D remains ambiguous. Sequences were derived from peripheral blood, sampled in a trial of Ad26.COV2.S vaccine versus placebo. Written as DNA, the CDR3 is TGTGCCAGCAGCTTAGGTTGGCAGTACACAGATACGCAGTATTTT. Encoded protein: CASSLGWQYTDTQYF. Variable domain in full (rest from reference TRBV13 and TRBJ2-3): AAGVIQSPRHLIKEKRETATLKCYPIPRHDTVYWYQQGPGQDPQFLISFYEKMQSDKGSIPDRFSAQQFSDYHSELNMSSLELGDSALYFCASSLGWQYTDTQYFGPGTRLTVL.